At least ten counts were recorded for the clone carrying this T cell receptor (beta chain). Its matching antigen is unknown. Molecular barcoded adaptors covering alpha/delta and beta/gamma chains were used on roughly 370 ng RNA. One entry per CDR3 protein, called by TCRdb with MiXCR from the reads. The data hold about 37,000 distinct CDR3 sequences, with roughly 13% observed a single time. The record originates from a study of read filtering for tumor transcriptome and immune sequencing. At the level of the study: R-ISS stage counts were 8 or 9 for I, about 16 for II, 7 for III. IR-seq gave about 3.5 to 10.27 million TCR reads per sample; RNA-seq gave roughly 80 to 1,300.

Study results and caveats: Compared with RNA-seq, IR-seq gave much higher clonotype depth and reliability. Roughly 80% of IR-seq clonotypes had a single read, yet these held approximately 3.5% of reads.

This CDR3 has 13 residues. Trimming removed 3 bases from V and 4 bases from J, with 6 bases in between. The germline CDR1 and CDR2 sequences are SGHTA and FQGNSA. V usage is TRBV7-2 and J usage is TRBJ2-2; D ambiguous. The specimen was a population of CD138-negative cells sorted from bone marrow. This clonotype was sampled from a donor aged 40 or over with multiple myeloma. Here the CDR3 reads CASSFVATGELFF. The CDR3 DNA is TGTGCCAGCAGCTTCGTTGCCACCGGGGAGCTGTTTTTT.